The T cell receptor beta chain described here comes from a study of Tregs in tolerant kidney transplant recipients. The nonmyeloablative bone marrow transplants came from related graft donors, with transient mixed chimerism. Study outcomes and limitations: Biological reproducibility was not directly addressed, but technical replication error appeared minimal. Tregs expanded with activated donor B cells seemed most donor-specific.

Points on this clone: Its specificity is unknown.

The repertoire was sequenced with immunoSEQ multiplex PCR; TCRdb's copy has only in-frame clones and lacks some. The sample includes 80,000 or so clones, roughly nine tenths seen only once; the top ten take 1.5% to 2%. With 0 bases removed from V and 4 bases from J, the gap between germline ends came to 13 bases. Germline V gives CDR1 SGHVS, CDR2 FNYEAQ. The CDR3 sequence is 16 residues long. The chain recombines TRBV7-6 with TRBJ2-1, with D hard to call. The TCR sequence derives from a human patient who received a combined kidney and bone marrow transplant. Some T cells may have originated in the graft donor. The sample in question was CD4+ T cells from blood (PBMCs), obtained 24 months after the transplant. The CDR3 region is CASSLAAEITYNEQFF. The CDR3 coding sequence is TGTGCCAGCAGCTTAGCGGCGGAGATAACATACAATGAGCAGTTCTTC.